The 17 T cell receptor beta chains given below trace back to one sample, sequenced in a study of regulatory T cells in long-lasting Graves disease. Time point indicated: persistent/refractory GD, antithyroid drugs over 5 years with positive TRAb. PBMC-derived RNA was used for the TCR library. Assembly of TCR beta libraries relied on iRepertoire HTBI primers together with Arm-PCR of CDR3 regions. Each CDR3 protein is one row after TCRdb ran MiXCR on the multiplex PCR reads. Counted here are roughly 450,000 distinct CDR3 sequences, approximately 23% occurring once; the ten biggest clones make up around 13%. The sequenced sample was peripheral blood mononuclear cells (PBMCs), obtained when the disease was refractory, from a patient treated with antithyroid drugs. The source of these receptors is a female donor with Graves disease.

This clonotype was counted many times. This chain links TRBV7-9 with TRBJ2-7; D gene unclear. The CDR3 loop spans 12 amino acids. V lost 3 bases and J lost 5, with 8 bases in between. The V gene's germline CDR1 is SEHNR and CDR2 FQNEAQ (reference sequence). The CDR3 here is CASSFGPNEQYF. The CDR3 DNA sequence: TGTGCCAGCAGCTTCGGGCCGAACGAGCAGTACTTC.

This clonotype was recorded a few times. V usage is TRBV7-9 and J usage is TRBJ1-6; D is possibly TRBD1 (5 bases). CDR1 is SEHNR, CDR2 FQNEAQ, per germline (reference sequence). The CDR3 extends over 14 amino acids. V lost 3 bases and J lost 5, with 8 bases in between. In DNA, the CDR3 is TGTGCCAGCAGCTTGGAGACAGATAATTCACCCCTCCACTTT. Amino acid sequence: CASSLETDNSPLHF. Using reference TRBV7-9 and TRBJ1-6 for the parts outside the CDR3, the full variable domain is DTGVSQNPRHKITKRGQNVTFRCDPISEHNRLYWYRQTLGQGPEFLTYFQNEAQLEKSRLLSDRFSAERPKGSFSTLEIQRTEQGDSAMYLCASSLETDNSPLHFGNGTRLTVT.

The chain combines TRBV5-1 with TRBJ1-4; no clear D gene. V was pared by 0 bases and J by 6 bases, with 6 bases between. Germline-derived CDR1 and CDR2 are SGHRS and YFSETQ. This CDR3 has 13 amino acids. Here the CDR3 DNA reads TGCGCCAGCAGCTTGGGTTACGATGAAAAACTGTTTTTT. It translates to CASSLGYDEKLFF.

The chain combines TRBV5-6 with TRBJ1-1; D is uncertain. V lost 4 bases to trimming and J lost 8 bases, with 15 bases between them. Germline V gene sequence: CDR1 SGHDT, CDR2 YYEEEE. This CDR3 region has 13 residues. The CDR3 region has the DNA TGTGCCAGCAGCCCCCCTTCCGGCGGGGAAGCTTTCTTT. This gives the protein CASSPPSGGEAFF.

This clonotype showed up just a few times. The chain couples TRBV28 to TRBJ1-5, with D possibly TRBD1 on 5 matching bases. V was clipped by 7 bases and J by 2 bases, with 9 bases between them. Germline V gene data show CDR1 as MDHEN and CDR2 as SYDVKM. There are 13 residues in the CDR3. CDR3 nucleotide sequence: TGTGCCAGCACCGGGGACGGCAATCAGCCCCAGCATTTT. Amino acids: CASTGDGNQPQHF. The entire variable domain, with the rest obtained from reference TRBV28 and TRBJ1-5, is as follows: DVKVTQSSRYLVKRTGEKVFLECVQDMDHENMFWYRQDPGLGLRLIYFSYDVKMKEKGDIPEGYSVSREKKERFSLILESASTNQTSMYLCASTGDGNQPQHFGDGTRLSIL.

A few counts support this clonotype. The J gene is TRBJ2-7, the V gene TRBV19; 13 nucleotides align to TRBD2. Germline V lookup: CDR1 LNHDA, CDR2 SQIVND (reference sequence). The junction had 10 bases not matched to a gene; V was cut back by 5 bases and J by 6 bases. This CDR3 has 16 amino acids. The CDR3 loop is CASSSRRGTSGTEQYF. Written as DNA, the CDR3 is TGTGCCAGTAGTTCTCGGAGGGGGACTAGCGGGACCGAGCAGTACTTC.

The chain recombines TRBV5-6 with TRBJ2-5; TRBD2 is a possible D gene (6 bases). The CDR3 loop spans 15 amino acids. In germline, CDR1 is SGHDT, CDR2 YYEEEE. Trimming shortened V by 7 bases and J by 2 bases, and 18 bases separated the two germline ends. The CDR3 DNA follows: TGTGCCAGCGGGGAGGTTGGGAGTATTCAAGAGACCCAGTACTTC. Its protein product is CASGEVGSIQETQYF.

This clonotype was detected a few times. The rearrangement joins TRBV4-3 to TRBJ2-2; D is ambiguous. Germline CDR1 reads LGHNA; CDR2 reads YSLEER. The V end lost 1 base, the J end lost 5 bases, and 8 bases lay between the germline ends. The CDR3 is 14 residues long. The CDR3 region is CASSQGHWTGELFF. The CDR3 region has the DNA TGCGCCAGCAGCCAAGGGCACTGGACCGGGGAGCTGTTTTTT.

This clonotype was observed many times. The rearrangement uses TRBV29-1 and TRBJ1-4, with TRBD1 identical over 7 bases. The V gene end was trimmed by 1 base and the J gene end by 9 bases; junction bases not matched to a gene: 5. CDR1 and CDR2 from the germline V gene are SQVTM and ANQGSEA. This CDR3 region has 13 residues. The CDR3 spells CSVEANRGKKLFF. CDR3 in DNA: TGCAGCGTTGAAGCCAACAGGGGAAAAAAACTGTTTTTT. The full variable domain, completed using reference TRBV29-1 and TRBJ1-4, is SAVISQKPSRDICQRGTSLTIQCQVDSQVTMMFWYRQQPGQSLTLIATANQGSEATYESGFVIDKFPISRPNLTFSTLTVSNMSPEDSSIYLCSVEANRGKKLFFGSGTQLSVL.

The chain employs TRBV20-1 and TRBJ1-1; D remains unclear. The CDR3 extends over 11 amino acids. Germline assignment: CDR1 DFQATT and CDR2 SNEGSKA (reference sequence). Trimming took off 5 bases at V and 5 bases at J, with 9 bases between the two ends. The chain's CDR3 is CSAEGETEAFF. In nucleotides, the CDR3 is TGCAGTGCTGAGGGTGAAACTGAAGCTTTCTTT.

This rearrangement joins TRBV20-1 to TRBJ2-7; 8 nucleotides align to TRBD1. The V segment lost 3 bases and the J segment 7 bases; nucleotides outside the gene matches: 8. The CDR3 runs to 13 residues. Looked up from germline, CDR1 is DFQATT and CDR2 is SNEGSKA (reference sequence). CDR3 DNA sequence: TGCAGTGCTAGGATGGACAGGGTAGGGGAGCAGTACTTC. This encodes CSARMDRVGEQYF.

This clonotype was observed at least ten times. The chain employs TRBV6-1 and TRBJ1-2; a weak D match, TRBD1 (5 bases). Looked up from germline, CDR1 is MNHNS and CDR2 is SASEGT. This CDR3 has 13 residues. Trimming took off 6 bases at V and 7 bases at J, with 15 bases between the two ends. CDR3 amino acids: CASSLDRDLGYTF. Written as DNA, the CDR3 is TGTGCCAGCAGCTTAGACCGGGACCTTGGCTACACCTTC.

The V gene is TRBV20-1, the J gene TRBJ1-2; 7 nucleotides match TRBD1. The CDR3 contains 14 residues. Germline CDR1 is DFQATT and CDR2 is SNEGSKA (reference sequence). V lost 3 bases and J lost 8; bases outside the gene matches: 12. The CDR3 bases are TGCAGTGCTAGCGGACAGGACTCTCCCGGGGGCTACACCTTC. Translation: CSASGQDSPGGYTF.

This clonotype was recorded many times. The chain employs TRBV28 and TRBJ2-7; perhaps TRBD2 as D (5 bases). The germline V gene encodes CDR1 MDHEN and CDR2 SYDVKM. The CDR3 consists of 10 residues. V was cut by 8 bases and J by 5 bases, with 7 bases left in between. DNA for the CDR3: TGTGCCAGCTCTAGCAACGAGCAGTACTTC. This translates into CASSSNEQYF.

The chain links TRBV5-1 to TRBJ2-1, with 12 bases identical to TRBD2. The CDR3 has 15 amino acids. In germline, CDR1 is SGHRS, CDR2 YFSETQ. Trimming removed 4 bases from V and 7 bases from J; junction bases left unmatched: 6. The DNA of the CDR3 is TGCGCCAGCAGCGAGCTAGCGGGAGGGAGGAATGAGCAGTTCTTC. This gives the protein CASSELAGGRNEQFF.

This clonotype was counted at least ten times. This chain connects TRBV12-3 or TRBV12-4 to TRBJ1-1; 9 bases map to TRBD1. V dropped 5 bases and J dropped 1; count of bases not matched to a gene: 8. The CDR3 has 16 residues. CDR3 residues: CASSKTTGGPNTEAFF. In DNA form, the CDR3 reads TGTGCCAGCAGTAAAACCACAGGGGGCCCGAACACTGAAGCTTTCTTT.

In the case of this clonotype: It may be a read error: a sequence one base away is much more abundant. The rearrangement links TRBV20-1 to TRBJ2-7; D possibly matches TRBD1 or TRBD2 (5 bases each). The CDR3 is made up of 15 amino acids. The germline V gene encodes CDR1 DFQATT and CDR2 SNEGSKA (reference sequence). V shed 1 base and J shed 9 bases, with 22 bases lying between them. CDR3 sequence reads: CSARGTGTISLRQYF. CDR3 bases: TGCAGTGCTAGAGGAACCGGGACCATCTCCTTGAGGCAGTACTTC.